What follows are 10 T cell receptor beta chains derived from one specimen sequenced in a study of technical replicates of blood from a handful of donors. This table comes from immunoSEQ multiplex PCR, and its TCRdb copy is limited to in-frame clones, with some not included. The sample gives some 87,000 clones, 95% to 98% of which show up once; over 0.15% is in the top ten. The source material was T cells isolated from PBMCs. The receptors derive from a human donor in good health.

The chain has TRBV29-1 and TRBJ2-5; 10 bases are a match to TRBD2. The trim removed 3 bases at V and 6 bases at J, leaving 7 bases unmatched. Per the germline V gene, CDR1 is SQVTM and CDR2 is ANQGSEA. The CDR3 is 14 residues long. The CDR3 region is CSVEDPSGSKTQYF. CDR3 bases: TGCAGCGTTGAGGATCCTAGCGGGAGCAAGACCCAGTACTTC.

The CDR3 sequence: CATSRVGLAGNEQYF. CDR3 coding DNA: TGTGCCACCAGCAGAGTGGGACTAGCGGGAAACGAGCAGTACTTC. The chain couples TRBV15 to TRBJ2-7; the match to TRBD2 covers 13 bases. Trimming took 1 base from V and 5 from J; bases not matched to a gene: 2. CDR3 length: 15 residues. Germline V gene lookup returns CDR1 LNHNV and CDR2 YYDKDF (reference sequence).

The genes are TRBV7-3 and TRBJ1-6; D not resolved. Germline lookup yields CDR1 SGHTA and CDR2 FQGTGA. The CDR3 is 15 residues long. Trimming shortened V by 0 bases and J by 7 bases, and 10 bases separated the two germline ends. Here the CDR3 reads CASSLTAPGNSPLHF. The CDR3 region has the DNA TGTGCCAGCAGCTTAACCGCTCCCGGGAATTCACCCCTCCACTTT. The entire variable domain, with the rest obtained from reference TRBV7-3 and TRBJ1-6, is as follows: GAGVSQTPSNKVTEKGKYVELRCDPISGHTALYWYRQSLGQGPEFLIYFQGTGAADDSGLPNDRFFAVRPEGSVSTLKIQRTERGDSAVYLCASSLTAPGNSPLHFGNGTRLTVT.

The chain recombines TRBV27 with TRBJ2-1, with TRBD2 as a possible D gene (6 bases). The germline V and J ends were trimmed by 6 bases and 8 bases, with 14 bases remaining between them. This CDR3 has 13 residues. Germline V gene sequence: CDR1 MNHEY, CDR2 SMNVEV (reference sequence). DNA for the CDR3: TGTGCCAGCAGCTGGACTGCGGGGTATGAGCAGTTCTTC. Its protein product is CASSWTAGYEQFF.

The chain joins TRBV10-2 to TRBJ2-3; 10 positions agree with TRBD2. Germline CDR1 and CDR2: WSHSY and SAAADI. J gave up 0 bases and V 6 bases, and 9 bases lay outside the gene matches. This CDR3 comprises 17 residues. The CDR3 region is CASSGVTSGASTDTQYF. Written as DNA, the CDR3 is TGCGCCAGCAGCGGCGTAACTAGCGGGGCTAGCACAGATACGCAGTATTTT.

This chain connects TRBV6-4 to TRBJ2-2; 8 nucleotides agree with TRBD2. The junction had 0 bases not matched to a gene; V was cut back by 3 bases and J by 3 bases. Looked up from germline, CDR1 is MRHNA and CDR2 is SNTAGT. This CDR3 has 14 amino acids. CDR3 amino acids: CASSEAGDTGELFF. CDR3 bases: TGTGCCAGCAGTGAAGCGGGAGACACCGGGGAGCTGTTTTTT.

The chain uses TRBV10-3 and TRBJ2-7; TRBD1 is a possible D gene (6 bases). Germline CDR1 reads ENHRY; CDR2 reads SYGVKD. With 5 bases removed from V and 4 bases from J, the gap between germline ends came to 15 bases. This CDR3 is 14 amino acids long. CDR3 in amino acids: CAISITGTGYEQYF. CDR3 bases: TGTGCCATCAGTATAACAGGGACGGGTTACGAGCAGTACTTC.

V and J are TRBV19 and TRBJ1-6; D is possibly TRBD1 (5 bases). From germline, CDR1 is LNHDA and CDR2 SQIVND (reference sequence). CDR3 length: 17 amino acids. Trimming shortened V by 4 bases and J by 3 bases, and 16 bases separated the two germline ends. CDR3 bases: TGTGCCAGTAGTAAAGGGTTCACAGGAGTCTATAATTCACCCCTCCACTTT. Translation gives CASSKGFTGVYNSPLHF. Supplemented by reference TRBV19 and TRBJ1-6, the full variable domain reads DGGITQSPKYLFRKEGQNVTLSCEQNLNHDAMYWYRQDPGQGLRLIYYSQIVNDFQKGDIAEGYSVSREKKESFPLTVTSAQKNPTAFYLCASSKGFTGVYNSPLHFGNGTRLTVT.

The sample holds one count of this clone. The genes are TRBV5-1 and TRBJ2-1; 9 nucleotides match TRBD2. The CDR3 sequence is 15 residues long. J lost 2 bases, V lost 2 bases, and 2 bases had no gene match. Germline CDR1 SGHRS, CDR2 YFSETQ. The CDR3 region is CASSLGGGAYNEQFF. The CDR3 DNA sequence: TGCGCCAGCAGCTTAGGCGGGGGGGCCTACAATGAGCAGTTCTTC.

This chain uses TRBV28 with TRBJ2-7; the match to TRBD1 covers 8 bases. This CDR3 has 16 residues. The V gene end was trimmed by 6 bases and the J gene end by 1 base; junction bases not matched to a gene: 11. Germline CDR1 and CDR2: MDHEN and SYDVKM. The CDR3 coding sequence is TGTGCCAGCAGCCCGGGACAGGCGATAGAATCCTACGAGCAGTACTTC. It encodes CASSPGQAIESYEQYF.